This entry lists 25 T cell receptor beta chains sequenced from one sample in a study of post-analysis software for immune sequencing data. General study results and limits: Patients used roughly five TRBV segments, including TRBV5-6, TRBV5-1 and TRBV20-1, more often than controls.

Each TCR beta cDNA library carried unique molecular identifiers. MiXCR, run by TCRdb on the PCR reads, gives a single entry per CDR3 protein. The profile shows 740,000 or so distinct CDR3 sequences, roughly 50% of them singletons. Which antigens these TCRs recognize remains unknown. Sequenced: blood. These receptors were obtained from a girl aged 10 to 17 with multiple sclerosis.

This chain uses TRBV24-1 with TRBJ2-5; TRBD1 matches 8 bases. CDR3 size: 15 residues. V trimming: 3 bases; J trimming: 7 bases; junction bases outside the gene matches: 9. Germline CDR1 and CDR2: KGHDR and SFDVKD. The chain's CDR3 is CATSDLDRGGGTQYF. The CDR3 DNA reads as TGTGCCACCAGTGATCTCGACAGGGGAGGAGGGACCCAGTACTTC.

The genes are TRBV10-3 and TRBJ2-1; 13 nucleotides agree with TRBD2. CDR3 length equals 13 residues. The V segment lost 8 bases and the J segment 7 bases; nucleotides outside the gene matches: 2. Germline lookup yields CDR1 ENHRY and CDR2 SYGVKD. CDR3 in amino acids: CAIGLAGVNEQFF. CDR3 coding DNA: TGTGCCATCGGACTAGCGGGAGTAAATGAGCAGTTCTTC.

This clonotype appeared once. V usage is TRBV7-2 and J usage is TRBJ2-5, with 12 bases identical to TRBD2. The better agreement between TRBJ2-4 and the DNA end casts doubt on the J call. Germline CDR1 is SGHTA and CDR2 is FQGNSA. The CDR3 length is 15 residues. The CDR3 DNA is TGTGCCAGCAGCCTACCTAGCGGGAGGGGAAACATTCAGTACTTC. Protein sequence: CASSLPSGRGNIQYF.

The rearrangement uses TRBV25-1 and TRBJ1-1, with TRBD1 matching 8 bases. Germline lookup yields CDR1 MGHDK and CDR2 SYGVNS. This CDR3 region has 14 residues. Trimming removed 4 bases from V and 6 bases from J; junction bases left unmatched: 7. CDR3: CASSVPQGGPEAFF. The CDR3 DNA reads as TGTGCCAGCAGTGTTCCACAGGGGGGGCCTGAAGCTTTCTTT.

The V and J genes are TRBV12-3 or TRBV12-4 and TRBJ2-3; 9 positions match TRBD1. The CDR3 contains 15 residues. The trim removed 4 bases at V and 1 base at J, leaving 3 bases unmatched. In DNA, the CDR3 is TGTGCCAGCAGTTGGGGACAGGGAGGCACAGATACGCAGTATTTT. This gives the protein CASSWGQGGTDTQYF.

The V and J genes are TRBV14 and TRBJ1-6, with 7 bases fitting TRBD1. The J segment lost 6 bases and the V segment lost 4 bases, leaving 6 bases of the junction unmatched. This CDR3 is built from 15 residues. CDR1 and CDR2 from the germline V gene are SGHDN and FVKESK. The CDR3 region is CASSRDRFPNSPLHF. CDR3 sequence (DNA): TGTGCCAGCAGCCGGGACAGATTCCCTAATTCACCCCTCCACTTT.

The CDR3 DNA sequence: TGCAGTGCTAGATCTGTAGGGTATGGCTACACCTTC. Amino acids: CSARSVGYGYTF. The genes are TRBV20-1 and TRBJ1-2, with unresolved D. V lost 2 bases and J 5 bases, leaving 9 bases between the germline ends. The CDR3 has 12 amino acids. Per germline, CDR1 DFQATT and CDR2 SNEGSKA (reference sequence).

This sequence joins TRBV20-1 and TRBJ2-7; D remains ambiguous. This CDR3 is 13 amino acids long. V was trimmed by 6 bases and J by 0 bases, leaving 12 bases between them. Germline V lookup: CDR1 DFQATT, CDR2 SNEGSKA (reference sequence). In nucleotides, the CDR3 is TGCAGTGCATCCCGTTTTCCCTCCTACGAGCAGTACTTC. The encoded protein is CSASRFPSYEQYF.

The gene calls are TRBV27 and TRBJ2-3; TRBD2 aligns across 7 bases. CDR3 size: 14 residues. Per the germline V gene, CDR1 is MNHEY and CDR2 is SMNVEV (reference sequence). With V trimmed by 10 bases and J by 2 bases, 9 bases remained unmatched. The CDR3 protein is CATTKGGHTDTQYF. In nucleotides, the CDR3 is TGTGCCACCACAAAGGGAGGGCACACAGATACGCAGTATTTT.

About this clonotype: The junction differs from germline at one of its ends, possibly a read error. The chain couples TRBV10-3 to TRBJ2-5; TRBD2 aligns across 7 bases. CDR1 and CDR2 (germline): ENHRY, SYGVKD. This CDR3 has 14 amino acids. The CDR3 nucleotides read TGTACCATCAGTGCGGGGGTTTCACAAGAGACCCAGTACTTC. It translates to CTISAGVSQETQYF.

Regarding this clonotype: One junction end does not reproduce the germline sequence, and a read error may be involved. This CDR3 reads CPSSLGQNNSPLHF. CDR3 in DNA: TGTCCCAGCAGCTTGGGACAGAATAATTCACCCCTCCACTTT. The chain combines TRBV7-9 with TRBJ1-6; 7 bases line up with TRBD1. CDR1 and CDR2 from the germline V gene are SEHNR and FQNEAQ (reference sequence). The CDR3 runs to 14 residues. Based on the CDR3 plus reference TRBV7-9 and TRBJ1-6, the full variable domain is DTGVSQNPRHKITKRGQNVTFRCDPISEHNRLYWYRQTLGQGPEFLTYFQNEAQLEKSRLLSDRFSAERPKGSFSTLEIQRTEQGDSAMYLCPSSLGQNNSPLHFGNGTRLTVT.

The CDR3 region has the DNA TGCAGTGCTGGACTAGTAAATGAGCAGTTCTTC. Its protein is CSAGLVNEQFF. V usage is TRBV20-1 and J usage is TRBJ2-1; 7 bases are shared with TRBD2. Looked up from germline, CDR1 is DFQATT and CDR2 is SNEGSKA (reference sequence). The length of the CDR3 is 11 residues. With 5 bases clipped from V and 7 bases from J, the junction kept 2 bases outside the gene matches.

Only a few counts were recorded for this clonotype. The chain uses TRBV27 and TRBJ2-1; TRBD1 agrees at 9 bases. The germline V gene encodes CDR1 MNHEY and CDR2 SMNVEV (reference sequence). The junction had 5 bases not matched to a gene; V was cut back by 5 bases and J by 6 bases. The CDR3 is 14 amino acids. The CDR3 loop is CASSQQGAPNEQFF. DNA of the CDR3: TGTGCCAGCAGTCAACAGGGGGCCCCCAATGAGCAGTTCTTC.

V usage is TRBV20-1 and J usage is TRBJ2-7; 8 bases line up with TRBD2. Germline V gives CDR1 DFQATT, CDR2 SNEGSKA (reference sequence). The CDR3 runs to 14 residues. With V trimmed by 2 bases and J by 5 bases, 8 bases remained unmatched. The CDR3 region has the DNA TGCAGTGCTAGAATGGGCGGGGGGTCCCACGAGCAGTACTTC. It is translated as CSARMGGGSHEQYF.

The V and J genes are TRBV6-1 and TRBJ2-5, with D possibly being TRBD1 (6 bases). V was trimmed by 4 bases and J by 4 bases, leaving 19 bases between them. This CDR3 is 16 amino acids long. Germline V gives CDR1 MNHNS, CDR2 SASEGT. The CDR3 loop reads CASSVAPPGVGETQYF. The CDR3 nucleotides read TGTGCCAGCAGTGTCGCCCCCCCAGGGGTCGGAGAGACCCAGTACTTC.

The chain's CDR3 is CASSPNPDSYEQYF. The DNA for the CDR3 is TGTGCCAGCAGCCCTAACCCCGACTCCTACGAGCAGTACTTC. V usage is TRBV7-3 and J usage is TRBJ2-7; D is undetermined. Trimming shortened V by 5 bases and J by 0 bases, and 11 bases separated the two germline ends. Germline CDR1 is SGHTA and CDR2 is FQGTGA. The CDR3 runs 14 residues.

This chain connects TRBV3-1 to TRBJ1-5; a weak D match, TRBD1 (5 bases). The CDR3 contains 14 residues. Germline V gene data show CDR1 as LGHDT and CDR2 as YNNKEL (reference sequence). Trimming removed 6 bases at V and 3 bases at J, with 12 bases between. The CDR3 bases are TGTGCCAGCAGTTCCGGGACGTCCAATCAGCCCCAGCATTTT. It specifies CASSSGTSNQPQHF.

The DNA of the CDR3 is TGCAGCGTTGAATGGGCAGGGGTCTCCTACGAGCAGTACTTC. Amino acid sequence: CSVEWAGVSYEQYF. The genes are TRBV29-1 and TRBJ2-7, with D maybe TRBD1 (6 bases). V lost 2 bases and J 0 bases, leaving 11 bases between the germline ends. The germline gives CDR1 SQVTM, CDR2 ANQGSEA. This CDR3 has 14 residues.

Here the CDR3 DNA reads TGTGCCACCTCCGAGGAGGCCGGCAATCAGCCCCAGCATTTT. It specifies CATSEEAGNQPQHF. The V and J genes are TRBV15 and TRBJ1-5, with D hard to call. This CDR3 spans 14 amino acids. Germline V lookup: CDR1 LNHNV, CDR2 YYDKDF (reference sequence). V gave up 8 bases and J gave up 2 bases, with 13 bases separating them. Variable domain in full (rest from reference TRBV15 and TRBJ1-5): DAMVIQNPRYQVTQFGKPVTLSCSQTLNHNVMYWYQQKSSQAPKLLFHYYDKDFNNEADTPDNFQSRRPNTSFCFLDIRSPGLGDTAMYLCATSEEAGNQPQHFGDGTRLSIL.

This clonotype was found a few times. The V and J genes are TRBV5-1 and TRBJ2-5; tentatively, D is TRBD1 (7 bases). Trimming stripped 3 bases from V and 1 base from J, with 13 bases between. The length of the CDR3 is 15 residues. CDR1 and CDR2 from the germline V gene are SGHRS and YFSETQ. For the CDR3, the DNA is TGCGCCAGCAGCTATGCGGGACAGATCCAAGAGACCCAGTACTTC. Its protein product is CASSYAGQIQETQYF.

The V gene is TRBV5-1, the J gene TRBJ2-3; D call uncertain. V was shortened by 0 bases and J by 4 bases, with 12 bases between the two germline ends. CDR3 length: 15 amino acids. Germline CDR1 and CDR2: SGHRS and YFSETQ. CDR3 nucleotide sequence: TGCGCCAGCAGCTTGGATGGACCTCCAGCAGATACGCAGTATTTT. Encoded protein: CASSLDGPPADTQYF. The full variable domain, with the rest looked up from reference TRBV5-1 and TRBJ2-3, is KAGVTQTPRYLIKTRGQQVTLSCSPISGHRSVSWYQQTPGQGLQFLFEYFSETQRNKGNFPGRFSGRQFSNSRSEMNVSTLELGDSALYLCASSLDGPPADTQYFGPGTRLTVL.

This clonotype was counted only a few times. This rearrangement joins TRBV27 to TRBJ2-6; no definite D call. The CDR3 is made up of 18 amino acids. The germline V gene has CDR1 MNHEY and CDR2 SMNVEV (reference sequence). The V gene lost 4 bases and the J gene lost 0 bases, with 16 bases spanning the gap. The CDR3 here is CASSSYPARISGANVLTF. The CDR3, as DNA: TGTGCCAGCAGTTCCTATCCGGCCCGGATCTCTGGGGCCAACGTCCTGACTTTC.

This CDR3 reads CASSQEFVGSDYGYTF. In nucleotides, the CDR3 is TGTGCCAGCAGCCAAGAGTTCGTCGGCAGTGACTATGGCTACACCTTC. This sequence joins TRBV4-2 and TRBJ1-2; no clear D gene. This CDR3 contains 16 residues. The V end lost 0 bases, the J end lost 3 bases, and 14 bases lay between the germline ends. Germline values: CDR1 LGHNA, CDR2 YNFKEQ.

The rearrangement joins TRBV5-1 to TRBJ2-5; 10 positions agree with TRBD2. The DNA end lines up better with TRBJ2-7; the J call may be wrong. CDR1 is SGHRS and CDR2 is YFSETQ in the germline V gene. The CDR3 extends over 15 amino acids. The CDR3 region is CASSLVGAGGREQYF. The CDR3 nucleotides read TGCGCCAGCAGCTTGGTGGGAGCGGGAGGGCGCGAGCAGTACTTC.

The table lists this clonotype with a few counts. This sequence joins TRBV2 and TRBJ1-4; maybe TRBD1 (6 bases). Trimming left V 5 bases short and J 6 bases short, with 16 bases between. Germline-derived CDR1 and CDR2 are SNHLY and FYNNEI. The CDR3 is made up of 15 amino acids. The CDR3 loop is CASSKGGTKDEKLFF. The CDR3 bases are TGTGCCAGCAGTAAGGGGGGGACGAAGGATGAAAAACTGTTTTTT.